The clone carrying this T cell receptor (beta chain) was seen more than once but under ten times. Its antigen is currently unknown. This specimen belongs to a study of blood T cells in healthy people across ages. Study-wide context: Capture via template switching afforded approximately one barcoded beta molecule per two T cells. Study-level points and caveats: In older individuals, TCR beta diversity per million T cells was lower, falling roughly linearly with age. Long-lived donors exceeded aged donors in naive CD4+ cells and diversity.

Trimming pared 0 bases from V and 6 bases from J, leaving 12 bases between. In germline, CDR1 is LGHNA, CDR2 YSLEER. This CDR3 region has 14 residues. A second PCR, run for 7 to 11 cycles, used a sample-barcoded 5' primer plus a J-beta primer mix. TCRdb re-called the 5' RACE reads through MiXCR, storing one row per CDR3 protein. The data show 750,000 to 950,000 distinct CDR3 sequences, about 28% seen once. These data were likewise used in another study, on T cells of mothers and their children. Per that paper: At a sensitivity of about 100 clones per million clonotypes, no persistent microchimeric T cell clones appeared.

This sequence originates from a middle-aged woman in good health. Sequencing input: blood. The V call is TRBV4-3, the J call TRBJ2-7; tentative D call: TRBD1 (6 bases). The DNA for the CDR3 is TGCGCCAGCAGCCAAGAATGGGGGCTGGGCGAGCAGTACTTC. Its protein is CASSQEWGLGEQYF.